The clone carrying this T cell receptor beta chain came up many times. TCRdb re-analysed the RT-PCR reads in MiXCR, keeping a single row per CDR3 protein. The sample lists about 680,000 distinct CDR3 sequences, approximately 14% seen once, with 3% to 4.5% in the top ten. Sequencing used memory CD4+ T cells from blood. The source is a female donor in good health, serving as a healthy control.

The CDR3 DNA sequence: TGTGCCAGCAGCTTAACAGGGGATTCACCCCTCCACTTT. Translation gives CASSLTGDSPLHF. The chain combines TRBV7-9 with TRBJ1-6, with 7 bases lining up with TRBD1. Germline V gives CDR1 SEHNR, CDR2 FQNEAQ (reference sequence). The J segment lost 8 bases and the V segment lost 2 bases, leaving 0 bases of the junction unmatched. The CDR3 loop spans 13 amino acids. The whole variable domain, filled in from reference TRBV7-9 and TRBJ1-6, reads DTGVSQNPRHKITKRGQNVTFRCDPISEHNRLYWYRQTLGQGPEFLTYFQNEAQLEKSRLLSDRFSAERPKGSFSTLEIQRTEQGDSAMYLCASSLTGDSPLHFGNGTRLTVT.